The 15 T cell receptor beta chains reported below all come from one sample, sequenced in a study of blood T cell repertoires in COVID-19. The data were produced by immunoSEQ multiplex PCR, yet TCRdb's version contains in-frame clones alone and is incomplete. The repertoire includes roughly 230,000 clones, roughly 89% of them detected once, and 3.5% to 5% sits in the top ten. Sequences were obtained from peripheral blood. These receptors were taken from a woman between 40 and 55 years old who had recovered from COVID-19.

A single count supports this clone. The CDR3 spells CSVEFWTGAGANVLTF. The CDR3 DNA sequence: TGCAGCGTTGAATTCTGGACAGGGGCTGGGGCCAACGTCCTGACTTTC. The V and J genes are TRBV29-1 and TRBJ2-6; 9 bases fit TRBD1. Germline V gene data show CDR1 as SQVTM and CDR2 as ANQGSEA. V dropped 2 bases and J dropped 2; count of bases not matched to a gene: 4. The CDR3 is 16 residues long.

The rearrangement links TRBV28 to TRBJ1-2, with D possibly matching TRBD1 (5 bases). The V gene lost 4 bases and the J gene lost 2 bases, with 8 bases spanning the gap. Germline V CDR1 and CDR2: MDHEN, SYDVKM. CDR3 length: 13 amino acids. The CDR3 loop reads CASSSNRNYGYTF. CDR3 in DNA: TGTGCCAGCAGTTCGAACAGGAACTATGGCTACACCTTC.

The chain recombines TRBV2 with TRBJ1-4; 7 bases are shared with TRBD1. From germline, CDR1 is SNHLY and CDR2 FYNNEI. The CDR3 totals 13 residues. Unmatched junction bases numbered 12, after V lost 10 bases and J lost 10 bases. The chain's CDR3 is CATSDRAFGKLFF. The CDR3 nucleotides are TGTGCCACTTCAGACAGGGCTTTTGGAAAACTGTTTTTT. Using reference TRBV2 and TRBJ1-4 for the parts outside the CDR3, the full variable domain is EPEVTQTPSHQVTQMGQEVILRCVPISNHLYFYWYRQILGQKVEFLVSFYNNEISEKSEIFDDQFSVERPDGSNFTLKIRSTKLEDSAMYFCATSDRAFGKLFFGSGTQLSVL.

The chain employs TRBV2 and TRBJ2-5; possible D gene TRBD2, 6 bases. Trimming left V 6 bases short and J 1 base short, with 9 bases between. CDR3 length: 13 amino acids. In germline, CDR1 is SNHLY, CDR2 FYNNEI. CDR3 sequence reads: CASSGTFQETQYF. Here the CDR3 DNA reads TGTGCCAGCAGCGGGACTTTCCAAGAGACCCAGTACTTC.

The chain carries TRBV4-3 and TRBJ2-3; no firm D call. Between the trimmed V and J ends, which lost 2 bases and 2 bases, there was a span of 8 bases. CDR1 is LGHNA and CDR2 is YSLEER in the germline V gene. The CDR3 length is 14 residues. CDR3 residues: CASSQNGPTDTQYF. The CDR3 bases are TGCGCCAGCAGCCAAAATGGGCCCACAGATACGCAGTATTTT.

The V and J genes are TRBV30 and TRBJ2-7; 7 nucleotides line up with TRBD1. This CDR3 region has 14 residues. Germline CDR1 and CDR2: GTSNPN and SVGIG (reference sequence). With 0 bases clipped from V and 2 bases from J, the junction kept 4 bases outside the gene matches. CDR3 residues: CAWSVTGVPYEQYV. The CDR3, as DNA: TGTGCCTGGAGTGTAACAGGGGTTCCCTACGAGCAGTACGTC.

The V gene is TRBV5-1, the J gene TRBJ2-1; D is possibly TRBD2 (6 bases). There are 14 residues in the CDR3. With 0 bases removed from V and 8 bases from J, the gap between germline ends came to 12 bases. The germline V gene has CDR1 SGHRS and CDR2 YFSETQ. The CDR3 DNA follows: TGCGCCAGCAGCTTGGCCGGCGGGGCCGATGAGCAGTTCTTC. Translation: CASSLAGGADEQFF. Using reference TRBV5-1 and TRBJ2-1 for the parts outside the CDR3, the full variable domain is KAGVTQTPRYLIKTRGQQVTLSCSPISGHRSVSWYQQTPGQGLQFLFEYFSETQRNKGNFPGRFSGRQFSNSRSEMNVSTLELGDSALYLCASSLAGGADEQFFGPGTRLTVL.

This clone was recorded once. The chain links TRBV5-5 to TRBJ2-3, with 10 bases aligning to TRBD2. This CDR3 is 14 amino acids long. Germline V gene data show CDR1 as SGHKS and CDR2 as YYEKEE (reference sequence). After removal of 6 bases from V and 0 bases from J, the junction contained 1 base not matched to a gene. In nucleotides, the CDR3 is TGTGCCAGCACGACTAGCGGGAGCACAGATACGCAGTATTTT. Residues: CASTTSGSTDTQYF.

This clone was seen a single time. V and J are TRBV11-2 and TRBJ2-5; a possible D gene is TRBD2 (5 bases). The CDR3 has 16 residues. The ends were cut back, 5 bases at V and 2 bases at J, with 18 bases in the middle. CDR1 is SGHAT, CDR2 FQNNGV, per germline. The CDR3: CASSLHPGSEQETQYF. The CDR3 DNA sequence: TGTGCCAGCAGCCTACACCCGGGGAGTGAACAAGAGACCCAGTACTTC.

V is TRBV15 and J is TRBJ1-1; TRBD1 is a possible D gene (5 bases). Germline lookup yields CDR1 LNHNV and CDR2 YYDKDF (reference sequence). This CDR3 region has 13 residues. Trimming cost V 2 bases and J 1 base, with 5 bases left between them. CDR3 nucleotides: TGTGCCACCAGCAGACAGGGGAACACTGAAGCTTTCTTT. Translating gives CATSRQGNTEAFF.

The chain has TRBV21-1 and TRBJ1-2; TRBD1, the table's D call, was not compared with the DNA. TRBV21-1 is a pseudogene. The CDR3 runs 12 residues. The chain's CDR3 is CASSTTGNGYTF. As DNA, the CDR3 is TGTGCCAGCAGCACCACAGGAAATGGCTACACCTTC.

The chain is built from TRBV5-4 and TRBJ2-7, with a possible D match to TRBD2 (5 bases). Germline CDR1 reads SGHNT; CDR2 reads YYREEE (reference sequence). This CDR3 spans 14 amino acids. The V end was cut by 4 bases, the J end by 1 base, with 12 bases between. The DNA of the CDR3 is TGTGCCAGCAGCGGGGAACCGGGATCCTACGAGCAGTACTTC. Amino acids: CASSGEPGSYEQYF.

The chain's CDR3 is CASSRGQGWGYTF. CDR3 DNA sequence: TGTGCCAGCAGCCGCGGACAGGGGTGGGGCTACACCTTC. The rearrangement uses TRBV3-1 (or the pseudogene TRBV3-2) and TRBJ1-2; 9 bases map to TRBD1. This CDR3 region has 13 residues. Germline loops: CDR1 LGHDT, CDR2 YNNKEL (reference sequence). V was clipped by 4 bases and J by 8 bases; unmatched bases: 5.

J is TRBJ2-1 and V is TRBV12-3 or TRBV12-4, with D maybe TRBD1 (6 bases). Trimming stripped 7 bases from V and 4 bases from J, with 11 bases between. This CDR3 region has 13 residues. CDR3 nucleotides: TGTGCCAGCATCCTGGACAGATACAATGAGCAGTTCTTC. Amino acid sequence: CASILDRYNEQFF.

The CDR3 sequence: CASSRGGTVTQETQYF. CDR3 DNA: TGTGCCAGCAGCAGAGGGGGGACAGTTACCCAAGAGACCCAGTACTTC. The J gene is TRBJ2-5, the V gene TRBV9; D perhaps matches TRBD1 (7 bases). The germline V gene has CDR1 SGDLS and CDR2 YYNGEE. With 4 bases removed from V and 1 base from J, the gap between germline ends came to 17 bases. CDR3 length: 16 amino acids.